The rows below give T cell receptor beta chains drawn from one sample of a study of cytomegalovirus exposure and HLA in healthy donors. Profiling relied on immunoSEQ multiplex PCR, and the TCRdb table lists in-frame clones only, not all of them. The table lists under 200,000 clones, around 80% of them singletons. Sequenced sample: PBMCs. These receptors all stem from a woman between 25 and 40 years old in good health and CMV-seropositive. Each CDR3 is given with its conserved first and last residue. The D gene is left open where the match is weak. Only some rows state a clone size, as once, few, many or a class for expanded clones.

D: TRBD1
V: TRBV5-5
J: TRBJ2-7
size: -
CDR3: CASREGTGQNEQYF
DNA: TGTGCCAGCAGGGAAGGGACAGGGCAGAACGAGCAGTACTTC

D: -
V: TRBV27
J: TRBJ1-1
size: -
CDR3: CASSYPGGAEAFF
DNA: TGTGCCAGCAGTTACCCCGGGGGAGCTGAAGCTTTCTTT

D: -
V: TRBV7-9
J: TRBJ1-3
size: few
CDR3: CASSPQGLSGNTIYF
DNA: TGTGCCAGCAGCCCCCAGGGGCTTTCTGGAAACACCATATATTTT

D: -
V: TRBV7-9
J: TRBJ1-1
size: -
CDR3: CASSSKYKNTEAFF
DNA: TGTGCCAGCAGCTCAAAATACAAGAACACTGAAGCTTTCTTT

D: -
V: TRBV25-1
J: TRBJ1-1
size: -
CDR3: CASSVGETAFF
DNA: TGTGCCAGCAGCGTAGGGGAAACAGCTTTCTTT

D: TRBD1
V: TRBV10-3
J: TRBJ2-7
size: -
CDR3: CAIRGQGSYEQYF
DNA: TGTGCCATCAGAGGACAGGGGAGCTACGAGCAGTACTTC

D: -
V: TRBV18
J: TRBJ1-1
size: -
CDR3: CASSPPSTALEAFF
DNA: TGTGCCAGCTCACCACCATCAACAGCCCTCGAAGCTTTCTTT

D: -
V: TRBV10-3
J: TRBJ2-2
size: -
CDR3: CAISEWERPGELFF
DNA: TGTGCCATCAGTGAGTGGGAGCGTCCCGGGGAGCTGTTTTTT

D: -
V: TRBV6-5
J: TRBJ2-1
size: -
CDR3: CASSYLGQNEQFF
DNA: TGTGCCAGCAGTTACTTGGGACAAAATGAGCAGTTCTTC

D: -
V: TRBV5-1
J: TRBJ1-6
size: -
CDR3: CASSSSNSPLHF
DNA: TGCGCCAGCAGCTCATCAAATTCACCCCTCCACTTT

D: -
V: TRBV5-1
J: TRBJ2-2
size: -
CDR3: CASSDRNSANTGELFF
DNA: TGCGCCAGCAGCGACAGGAACTCCGCGAACACCGGGGAGCTGTTTTTT

D: TRBD1
V: TRBV19
J: TRBJ1-2
size: -
CDR3: CATSGGYGYTF
DNA: TGTGCAACATCAGGGGGCTATGGCTACACCTTC

D: -
V: TRBV19
J: TRBJ1-2
size: -
CDR3: CASSIAGNSHYGYTF
DNA: TGTGCCAGTAGTATCGCAGGCAATAGTCACTATGGCTACACCTTC

D: TRBD1
V: TRBV9
J: TRBJ1-4
size: once
CDR3: CASSARDSEKLFF
DNA: TGTGCCAGCAGCGCCAGGGACAGTGAAAAACTGTTTTTT

D: TRBD1
V: TRBV25-1
J: TRBJ1-1
size: -
CDR3: CASSGGQGNTEAFF
DNA: TGTGCCAGCAGTGGAGGACAGGGAAACACTGAAGCTTTCTTT

D: TRBD1
V: TRBV2
J: TRBJ1-2
size: once
CDR3: CASAGTGPVNGYTF
DNA: TGTGCCAGCGCTGGGACAGGGCCCGTTAATGGCTACACCTTC

D: TRBD1
V: TRBV27
J: TRBJ1-2
size: -
CDR3: CASSLFPIGDRGGYTF
DNA: TGTGCCAGCAGTTTATTTCCCATTGGGGACAGGGGTGGCTACACCTTC

D: TRBD1
V: TRBV29-1
J: TRBJ2-5
size: -
CDR3: CSVRQGVETQYF
DNA: TGCAGCGTTAGACAGGGCGTGGAGACCCAGTACTTC

D: TRBD2
V: TRBV7-2
J: TRBJ2-2
size: once
CDR3: CASSLMSGGGVGELFF
DNA: TGTGCCAGCAGCTTAATGAGCGGGGGGGGCGTCGGGGAGCTGTTTTTT

D: TRBD1
V: TRBV9
J: TRBJ1-1
size: -
CDR3: CASSVTGAGEAFF
DNA: TGTGCCAGCAGCGTCACAGGGGCCGGTGAAGCTTTCTTT

D: TRBD2
V: TRBV9
J: TRBJ2-3
size: -
CDR3: CASSVGLGGGSGADTQYF
DNA: TGTGCCAGCAGCGTAGGCCTCGGTGGCGGGAGCGGGGCAGATACGCAGTATTTT

D: -
V: TRBV5-1
J: TRBJ2-2
size: -
CDR3: CASSLERGDYYTGELFF
DNA: TGCGCCAGCAGCTTGGAAAGGGGGGACTACTACACCGGGGAGCTGTTTTTT

D: -
V: TRBV28
J: TRBJ1-6
size: -
CDR3: CASSLNSGNSPLHF
DNA: TGTGCCAGCAGTTTAAACAGCGGAAATTCACCCCTCCACTTT

D: TRBD1
V: TRBV6-5
J: TRBJ1-6
size: -
CDR3: CASSLDRGYNSPLHF
DNA: TGTGCCAGCAGCCTTGACAGGGGGTATAATTCACCCCTCCACTTT

D: -
V: TRBV5-1
J: TRBJ2-1
size: -
CDR3: CASSLVTGSSYNEQFF
DNA: TGCGCCAGCAGCCTTGTAACAGGGAGCTCCTACAATGAGCAGTTCTTC

D: -
V: TRBV9
J: TRBJ1-5
size: -
CDR3: CASSVDAGSNQPQHF
DNA: TGTGCCAGCAGCGTAGACGCGGGTAGCAATCAGCCCCAGCATTTT

D: TRBD1
V: TRBV7-2
J: TRBJ2-3
size: -
CDR3: CASSRDSYTDTQYF
DNA: TGTGCCAGCAGCCGGGACAGCTACACAGATACGCAGTATTTT

D: TRBD2
V: TRBV7-2
J: TRBJ2-1
size: -
CDR3: CASSSTSDSYNEQFF
DNA: TGTGCCAGCAGCTCAACTAGCGATAGCTACAATGAGCAGTTCTTC

D: TRBD1
V: TRBV2
J: TRBJ1-5
size: -
CDR3: CASRGTGDQPQHF
DNA: TGTGCCAGCAGGGGAACAGGGGATCAGCCCCAGCATTTT

D: -
V: TRBV7-2
J: TRBJ2-2
size: -
CDR3: CASSLVRGAPSTGELFF
DNA: TGTGCCAGCAGCTTAGTTCGAGGAGCGCCTAGCACCGGGGAGCTGTTTTTT

D: -
V: TRBV28
J: TRBJ2-7
size: few
CDR3: CASSPKFRPAYEQYF
DNA: TGTGCCAGCAGCCCTAAATTTCGCCCCGCCTACGAGCAGTACTTC

D: -
V: TRBV18
J: TRBJ1-1
size: few
CDR3: CASSPPIGDTEAFF
DNA: TGTGCCAGCTCACCACCTATCGGGGACACTGAAGCTTTCTTT

D: TRBD1
V: TRBV9
J: TRBJ2-2
size: many
CDR3: CASSARDRGTGELFF
DNA: TGTGCCAGCAGCGCACGGGACAGGGGCACCGGGGAGCTGTTTTTT

D: -
V: TRBV7-2
J: TRBJ1-3
size: -
CDR3: CASSLLLSGSSGNTIYF
DNA: TGTGCCAGCAGCTTACTGTTATCGGGGAGCTCTGGAAACACCATATATTTT

D: TRBD1
V: TRBV6-1
J: TRBJ1-1
size: -
CDR3: CAGIGQGVGTTEAFF
DNA: TGTGCAGGAATAGGACAGGGAGTGGGGACCACTGAAGCTTTCTTT

D: TRBD1
V: TRBV9
J: TRBJ1-1
size: -
CDR3: CASSVADPGQGYTFF
DNA: TGTGCCAGCAGCGTAGCCGACCCGGGACAGGGATATACTTTCTTT

D: TRBD2
V: TRBV30
J: TRBJ2-2
size: once
CDR3: CAWSVRETSGNGLFF
DNA: TGTGCCTGGAGTGTAAGAGAGACTAGCGGGAATGGGCTGTTTTTT

D: -
V: TRBV28
J: TRBJ2-3
size: few
CDR3: CASSFLAGTDTQYF
DNA: TGTGCCAGCAGTTTTTTAGCTGGCACAGATACGCAGTATTTT

D: TRBD2
V: TRBV7-2
J: TRBJ2-1
size: -
CDR3: CASSASPGLGSLGEQFF
DNA: TGTGCCAGCAGCGCCTCCCCGGGACTAGGTAGTTTGGGTGAGCAGTTCTTC

D: -
V: TRBV5-4
J: TRBJ2-2
size: once
CDR3: CASSLVATGELFF
DNA: TGTGCCAGCAGCTTGGTGGCCACCGGGGAGCTGTTTTTT

D: -
V: TRBV7-9
J: TRBJ1-2
size: -
CDR3: CASSPDTSYGYTF
DNA: TGTGCCAGCAGCCCCGACACGTCTTATGGCTACACCTTC

D: -
V: TRBV6-6
J: TRBJ1-1
size: -
CDR3: CASRHPGRRGTEAFF
DNA: TGTGCCAGCAGGCACCCCGGGAGGCGGGGGACTGAAGCTTTCTTT

D: -
V: TRBV6-6
J: TRBJ2-1
size: few
CDR3: CASTQAAGGEQFF
DNA: TGTGCCAGCACCCAAGCGGCGGGCGGGGAGCAGTTCTTC

D: -
V: TRBV28
J: TRBJ2-6
size: -
CDR3: CASSTGSGANVLTF
DNA: TGTGCCAGCAGCACAGGTTCTGGGGCCAACGTCCTGACTTTC

D: TRBD1
V: TRBV10-1
J: TRBJ1-1
size: few
CDR3: CASSPTGNAEAFF
DNA: TGCGCCAGTAGCCCGACAGGGAACGCTGAAGCTTTCTTT

D: -
V: TRBV28
J: TRBJ1-4
size: -
CDR3: CASSAPGPGEEKLFF
DNA: TGTGCCAGCAGCGCCCCCGGGCCGGGAGAGGAAAAACTGTTTTTT

D: -
V: TRBV21-1
J: TRBJ2-7
size: few
CDR3: CASSNHRSLSEQYF
DNA: TGTGCCAGCAGCAACCACAGGTCTTTGAGTGAGCAGTACTTC

D: -
V: TRBV7-2
J: TRBJ2-5
size: -
CDR3: CASSRGSRETQYF
DNA: TGTGCCAGCAGCCGAGGATCACGAGAGACCCAGTACTTC

D: TRBD1
V: TRBV30
J: TRBJ1-6
size: -
CDR3: CAWSEIRDRGLPLHF
DNA: TGTGCCTGGAGCGAGATCCGGGACAGGGGGTTACCCCTCCACTTT

D: TRBD1
V: TRBV9
J: TRBJ1-2
size: -
CDR3: CASSGQGHNYGYTF
DNA: TGTGCCAGCAGCGGACAGGGACATAACTATGGCTACACCTTC

D: TRBD2
V: TRBV30
J: TRBJ2-7
size: -
CDR3: CAWSPPRRLAGIYEQYF
DNA: TGTGCCTGGAGTCCTCCCCGACGACTAGCGGGAATCTACGAGCAGTACTTC

D: TRBD1
V: TRBV28
J: TRBJ2-1
size: -
CDR3: CASSWGTGYNEQFF
DNA: TGTGCCAGCAGTTGGGGGACAGGGTACAATGAGCAGTTCTTC

D: TRBD1
V: TRBV6-5
J: TRBJ2-1
size: -
CDR3: CASSYRNRGYYNEQFF
DNA: TGTGCCAGCAGTTACAGAAACAGGGGCTACTACAATGAGCAGTTCTTC

D: TRBD1
V: TRBV7-9
J: TRBJ1-1
size: few
CDR3: CASSLFSGDQGAEAFF
DNA: TGTGCCAGCAGCTTATTCTCTGGTGATCAGGGGGCCGAAGCTTTCTTT

D: -
V: TRBV6-1
J: TRBJ1-2
size: -
CDR3: CASSERAGLGYTF
DNA: TGTGCCAGCAGTGAAAGGGCAGGGCTGGGCTACACCTTC

D: -
V: TRBV11-2
J: TRBJ1-5
size: -
CDR3: CASSSGSEGPQHF
DNA: TGTGCCAGCAGCAGCGGGTCCGAGGGGCCCCAGCATTTT

D: -
V: TRBV6-6
J: TRBJ2-1
size: -
CDR3: CASSYPRRDEQFF
DNA: TGTGCCAGCAGTTACCCTAGACGCGATGAGCAGTTCTTC

D: -
V: TRBV19
J: TRBJ2-6
size: -
CDR3: CASSPGSGANVLTF
DNA: TGTGCCAGTTCGCCGGGCTCTGGGGCCAACGTCCTGACTTTC

D: TRBD1
V: TRBV18
J: TRBJ2-5
size: -
CDR3: CASSPGTGGEETQYF
DNA: TGTGCCAGCTCGCCAGGGACAGGGGGTGAGGAGACCCAGTACTTC

D: -
V: TRBV7-8
J: TRBJ2-7
size: -
CDR3: CASSLDGRNYEQYF
DNA: TGTGCCAGCAGCTTAGATGGCAGGAACTACGAGCAGTACTTC